These 19 T cell receptor beta chains share one sample of origin, sequenced in a study of CD8+CD57+ T cells in acquired aplastic anemia. Both TCR beta VDJ combination and CDR3 sequence profiling were carried out. Genomic DNA was the template for this profiling. MiXCR, run by TCRdb on the reads, gives a single entry per CDR3 protein. Here the sample spans some 290,000 distinct CDR3 sequences, around 60% being singletons. The material sequenced was sorted CD4+, CD8+, or CD8+CD57+ T cells (not recorded which) from PBMCs. These TCRs come from a human donor with severe aplastic anemia or a healthy control (not recorded which).

The J gene is TRBJ1-5, the V gene TRBV15; the D gene is possibly TRBD1 (5 bases). CDR1 and CDR2 (germline): LNHNV, YYDKDF (reference sequence). CDR3 size: 15 residues. The germline V and J ends were trimmed by 4 bases and 1 base, with 11 bases remaining between them. CDR3 nucleotides: TGTGCCACCAGCACTCCTCGGGACAGCAATCAGCCCCAGCATTTT. Its protein is CATSTPRDSNQPQHF.

V usage is TRBV10-3 and J usage is TRBJ1-2; 7 positions match TRBD1. Germline V lookup: CDR1 ENHRY, CDR2 SYGVKD. The trim removed 3 bases at V and 4 bases at J, leaving 8 bases unmatched. The CDR3 totals 15 residues. CDR3 sequence reads: CAISDRRQGPYGYTF. In DNA form, the CDR3 reads TGTGCCATCAGTGACCGCCGACAGGGTCCCTATGGCTACACCTTC.

This chain joins TRBV6-6 and TRBJ1-6; no clear D gene. Germline V CDR1 and CDR2: MNHNY, SVGAGI (reference sequence). This CDR3 is 15 amino acids long. Deletions cut 0 bases from V and 6 bases from J, with 9 bases between. CDR3 in amino acids: CASSYSQLPNSPLHF. CDR3 bases: TGTGCCAGCAGTTACTCTCAGTTGCCTAATTCACCCCTCCACTTT.

This clonotype was picked up one time. The CDR3 ends on some other residue instead of the conserved phenylalanine or tryptophan, so this is likely a read error. V gene TRBV10-3 combines with J gene TRBJ2-7, with a weak D call TRBD2 (7 bases). V dropped 0 bases and J dropped 4 bases, with 10 bases sitting between them. CDR1 ENHRY and CDR2 SYGVKD come from the germline V gene. The CDR3 is 14 amino acids. CDR3 coding DNA: TGTGCCATCAGTGAGTCAGAGGGGGGGTACGAGCAGTACCTC. It codes for CAISESEGGYEQYL.

The chain is built from TRBV20-1 and TRBJ2-7, with 10 bases that match TRBD1. CDR1 is DFQATT, CDR2 SNEGSKA, per germline (reference sequence). With V trimmed by 6 bases and J by 5 bases, 4 bases remained unmatched. There are 12 residues in the CDR3. The CDR3 region is CSAGTGVHEQYF. CDR3 in DNA: TGCAGTGCCGGGACAGGGGTTCACGAGCAGTACTTC.

The rearrangement uses TRBV7-8 and TRBJ1-6; 9 bases align to TRBD1. V lost 8 bases to trimming and J lost 9 bases; unmatched junction nucleotides: 2. Germline CDR1 is SGHVS and CDR2 is FQNEAQ. The CDR3 is 12 amino acids. CDR3 residues: CASGQGTSPLHF. CDR3 coding DNA: TGTGCCAGCGGACAGGGGACTTCACCCCTCCACTTT.

The chain carries TRBV20-1 and TRBJ2-6, with no clear D. This CDR3 is 13 amino acids long. Trimming removed 2 bases from V and 2 bases from J, with 4 bases in between. Germline lookup yields CDR1 DFQATT and CDR2 SNEGSKA (reference sequence). In DNA form, the CDR3 reads TGCAGTGCTAGAAACGCTGGGGCCAACGTCCTGACTTTC. The encoded protein is CSARNAGANVLTF.

Here the CDR3 reads CASSERTGGGTNEKLFF. The CDR3, as DNA: TGTGCCAGCAGCGAGCGGACAGGGGGTGGGACTAATGAAAAACTGTTTTTT. The chain links TRBV9 to TRBJ1-4; 10 bases map to TRBD1. Germline CDR1 and CDR2: SGDLS and YYNGEE. The CDR3 has 17 amino acids. With V trimmed by 3 bases and J by 2 bases, 7 bases remained unmatched.

This clonotype was seen many times. The chain recombines TRBV12-3 or TRBV12-4 with TRBJ1-3, with D uncertain. There are 16 residues in the CDR3. Trimming removed 8 bases at V and 0 bases at J, with 17 bases between. DNA for the CDR3: TGTGCCAGCCTACGGGCGGGATCCAACTCTGGAAACACCATATATTTT. This translates into CASLRAGSNSGNTIYF.

This chain uses TRBV7-9 with TRBJ1-6; TRBD1 agrees at 7 bases. The trim removed 7 bases at V and 9 bases at J, leaving 12 bases unmatched. The CDR3 consists of 15 residues. CDR1 is SEHNR and CDR2 is FQNEAQ in the germline V gene (reference sequence). CDR3 protein: CASTTSAGGVSPLHF. The DNA of the CDR3 is TGTGCCAGCACCACATCGGCAGGGGGTGTTTCACCCCTCCACTTT. Full variable domain (rest looked up from reference TRBV7-9 and TRBJ1-6): DTGVSQNPRHKITKRGQNVTFRCDPISEHNRLYWYRQTLGQGPEFLTYFQNEAQLEKSRLLSDRFSAERPKGSFSTLEIQRTEQGDSAMYLCASTTSAGGVSPLHFGNGTRLTVT.

This clonotype was detected once. The chain couples TRBV10-3 to TRBJ2-1; the match to TRBD2 covers 14 bases. CDR1 and CDR2 from the germline V gene are ENHRY and SYGVKD. The CDR3 loop spans 16 amino acids. V lost 6 bases to trimming and J lost 9 bases; unmatched junction nucleotides: 10. CDR3 residues: CAIRRGLAGDATEQFF. CDR3 nucleotide sequence: TGTGCCATCAGGAGGGGACTAGCGGGAGACGCGACTGAGCAGTTCTTC.

This clonotype has a count of ten or more. The J gene is TRBJ1-6, the V gene TRBV5-1; TRBD1 aligns across 7 bases. V lost 3 bases and J lost 11; bases outside the gene matches: 5. The CDR3 has 13 residues. Germline values: CDR1 SGHRS, CDR2 YFSETQ. This CDR3 reads CASSWDSTTPLHF. CDR3 DNA: TGCGCCAGCAGCTGGGACAGTACAACACCCCTCCACTTT.

This clonotype has a single count. The chain has TRBV10-3 and TRBJ1-1; D unresolved. Trimming left V 2 bases short and J 1 base short, with 5 bases between. This CDR3 is built from 13 residues. Per the germline V gene, CDR1 is ENHRY and CDR2 is SYGVKD. CDR3 nucleotide sequence: TGTGCCATCAGTGAGCGGCAGAACACTGAAGCTTTCTTT. Its protein product is CAISERQNTEAFF.

This clonotype was detected ten times or more. The chain combines TRBV5-6 with TRBJ1-3, with a tentative D call TRBD1 (5 bases). The CDR3 covers 13 residues. The V and J ends lost 3 bases and 4 bases respectively, with 8 bases between them. The germline V gene encodes CDR1 SGHDT and CDR2 YYEEEE. The CDR3 coding sequence is TGTGCCAGCAGCTCCGACAGAGGAAACACCATATATTTT. This gives the protein CASSSDRGNTIYF.

This clonotype turned up a few times. The genes are TRBV30 and TRBJ1-2, with D hard to call. Germline V gives CDR1 GTSNPN, CDR2 SVGIG (reference sequence). CDR3 length equals 12 residues. Trimming took 2 bases from V and 5 from J, leaving 9 bases between them. The CDR3 spells CAWSIGFYGYTF. CDR3 in DNA: TGTGCCTGGAGTATTGGCTTTTATGGCTACACCTTC.

The chain carries TRBV5-6 and TRBJ2-5; 8 nucleotides align to TRBD2. V dropped 6 bases and J dropped 1; count of bases not matched to a gene: 2. Germline CDR1 SGHDT, CDR2 YYEEEE. This CDR3 comprises 13 residues. The CDR3 DNA reads TGTGCCAGCATCGGACTAGCCCAAGAGACCCAGTACTTC. Amino acid sequence: CASIGLAQETQYF.

This clonotype appeared once. The genes are TRBV7-9 and TRBJ2-7; 9 bases agree with TRBD2. Germline CDR1 reads SEHNR; CDR2 reads FQNEAQ (reference sequence). The CDR3 is made up of 15 amino acids. The V segment lost 3 bases and the J segment 3 bases; nucleotides outside the gene matches: 6. As DNA, the CDR3 is TGTGCCAGCAGCTTTCGACTAGCGGATAGCTACGAGCAGTACTTC. Its translation: CASSFRLADSYEQYF.

This clonotype was seen more than once but under ten times. This rearrangement joins TRBV7-3 to TRBJ2-1, with D unresolved. Germline V gene lookup returns CDR1 SGHTA and CDR2 FQGTGA. This CDR3 comprises 12 residues. The V gene lost 5 bases and the J gene lost 5 bases, with 7 bases spanning the gap. The CDR3 DNA sequence: TGTGCCAGCAGCGCGCCTGACAATGAGCAGTTCTTC. Its translation is CASSAPDNEQFF. The complete variable domain, with remaining parts taken from reference TRBV7-3 and TRBJ2-1, reads GAGVSQTPSNKVTEKGKYVELRCDPISGHTALYWYRQSLGQGPEFLIYFQGTGAADDSGLPNDRFFAVRPEGSVSTLKIQRTERGDSAVYLCASSAPDNEQFFGPGTRLTVL.

This clonotype was counted between two and nine times. CDR3 amino acids: CASSPPGLFSGNTIYF. As DNA, the CDR3 is TGTGCCAGCTCACCACCAGGTTTGTTCTCTGGAAACACCATATATTTT. The chain combines TRBV18 with TRBJ1-3; D gene uncertain. This CDR3 has 16 amino acids. V lost 0 bases and J lost 0, with 9 bases in between. CDR1 and CDR2 from the germline V gene are KGHSH and LQKENI.